This T cell receptor (beta chain) was sequenced during a study of blood T cell repertoires in COVID-19. Study-wide context: Spain, Italy and the United States supplied samples that represented acute and convalescent COVID-19.

This table comes from immunoSEQ multiplex PCR, and its TCRdb copy is limited to in-frame clones, with some not included. Seen here are about 86,000 clones, around 80% observed once, and the top ten hold roughly 1.2%. Sequencing used peripheral blood. This TCR came from an elderly woman with acute or convalescent COVID-19.

The CDR3 DNA follows: TGTGCCAGTAAGGAGGGGTTCACGAGCGGGGAGCTGTTTTTT. Protein sequence: CASKEGFTSGELFF. This chain uses TRBV19 with TRBJ2-2; perhaps TRBD2 as D (6 bases). The germline V and J ends were trimmed by 7 bases and 7 bases, with 16 bases remaining between them. This CDR3 contains 14 residues. Germline V CDR1 and CDR2: LNHDA, SQIVND (reference sequence).